The entry that follows covers one TCR beta chain sequence. This record belongs to a study of blood T cell repertoires in COVID-19. About the research overall: Acute and convalescent COVID-19 samples came from the United States, Italy and Spain.

Germline-derived CDR1 and CDR2 are SEHNR and FQNEAQ (reference sequence). V lost 2 bases to trimming and J lost 0 bases, with 4 bases between them. The CDR3 is made up of 13 amino acids. How the authors handled the data: Estimation of nucleated cell counts was performed using reference gene primer amplification. Some clones are missing from TCRdb's copy, which holds only in-frame ones; the method was immunoSEQ multiplex PCR. V, J and clone size were drawn from that table, and D and trimming were deduced from the DNA. The data contain some 160,000 clones, 85% to 90% of them seen just once; the ten biggest clones take up just over 3%.

The rearrangement joins TRBV7-9 to TRBJ1-1, with D unresolved. Sequenced material: peripheral blood. The clonotype comes from a woman aged 55 to 70 with active COVID-19. The chain's CDR3 is CASSLQLNTEAFF. In DNA, the CDR3 is TGTGCCAGCAGCTTACAATTGAACACTGAAGCTTTCTTT. The whole variable domain, filled in from reference TRBV7-9 and TRBJ1-1, reads DTGVSQNPRHKITKRGQNVTFRCDPISEHNRLYWYRQTLGQGPEFLTYFQNEAQLEKSRLLSDRFSAERPKGSFSTLEIQRTEQGDSAMYLCASSLQLNTEAFFGQGTRLTVV.